Many counts were recorded for the clone carrying this T cell receptor beta chain. The germline CDR1 and CDR2 sequences are ENHRY and SYGVKD. V dropped 10 bases and J dropped 3; count of bases not matched to a gene: 14. CDR3 length: 16 residues. RNA transcripts served as template for amplifying TCR beta CDR3 sequences. First-round RT-PCR employed HTBI primers, with a second-round multiplex PCR after it. MiXCR was run by TCRdb on the multiplex PCR reads, yielding one entry per CDR3 protein. Counted here are roughly 480,000 distinct CDR3 sequences, around 15% occurring once; the ten biggest clones make up roughly 9.8%. These data are taken from a study of Graves' ophthalmopathy and Graves' hyperthyroidism.

The sample consisted of blood. This TCR came from a woman between 25 and 40 years old with Graves' ophthalmopathy. The V call is TRBV10-3, the J call TRBJ1-5; 8 nucleotides match TRBD1. As DNA, the CDR3 is TGTGCCACCCTGACAGGGGACGAGGATTACAATCAGCCCCAGCATTTT. The encoded protein is CATLTGDEDYNQPQHF.